One and the same sample provided the 29 T cell receptor beta chains below, sequenced in a study of OX40 agonist ivuxolimab in advanced cancers. Profiling relied on immunoSEQ multiplex PCR, and the TCRdb table lists in-frame clones only, not all of them. This sample has tens of thousands of clones, with 65% to 90% found just once. This sample comprised CD4+ or CD8+ T cells sorted from blood, obtained in a trial of the OX40 agonist ivuxolimab. The receptor source for this set is an adult with an advanced solid tumor such as melanoma, head and neck, liver or kidney cancer.

The chain has TRBV29-1 and TRBJ2-7; D may correspond to TRBD1 or TRBD2 (6 bases each). The germline gives CDR1 SQVTM, CDR2 ANQGSEA. The CDR3 extends over 16 amino acids. Trimming removed 5 bases from V and 3 bases from J, with 23 bases in between. The CDR3 region has the DNA TGCAGCGTTTCCCGAGGGGATCTCGGAGGGGGCTACGAGCAGTACTTC. It specifies CSVSRGDLGGGYEQYF.

The chain couples TRBV28 to TRBJ2-2; 8 bases align to TRBD2. Trimming at V came to 8 bases and at J to 3 bases, leaving 5 bases not matched to a gene. Germline values: CDR1 MDHEN, CDR2 SYDVKM. The CDR3 is 14 residues long. The DNA of the CDR3 is TGTGCCAGCCGGGGGGGAGTCTACACCGGGGAGCTGTTTTTT. Translated: CASRGGVYTGELFF.

The chain recombines TRBV7-8 with TRBJ2-2, with unresolved D. The V end lost 4 bases, the J end lost 10 bases, and 10 bases lay between the germline ends. Germline values: CDR1 SGHVS, CDR2 FQNEAQ. The CDR3 extends over 12 amino acids. CDR3 residues: CASSSRWVELFF. CDR3 bases: TGTGCCAGCAGCTCCCGTTGGGTGGAGCTGTTTTTT.

The genes are TRBV6-5 and TRBJ2-5; 10 nucleotides agree with TRBD2. CDR1 is MNHEY and CDR2 is SVGAGI in the germline V gene. Trimming cost V 4 bases and J 4 bases; bases outside gene matches: 3. CDR3 length: 14 amino acids. For the CDR3, the DNA is TGTGCCAGCAGTTTTCTAGCGGGAGCAGAGACCCAGTACTTC. Protein: CASSFLAGAETQYF.

V usage is TRBV7-3 and J usage is TRBJ2-7; weak D call: TRBD2 (6 bases). Between the trimmed V and J ends, which lost 5 bases and 6 bases, there was a span of 11 bases. Germline assignment: CDR1 SGHTA and CDR2 FQGTGA. CDR3 size: 12 residues. CDR3 nucleotides: TGTGCCAGCAGCATGGTGGGAGGCGAGCAGTACTTC. It specifies CASSMVGGEQYF.

The chain recombines TRBV5-5 with TRBJ1-1; tentative D call: TRBD1 (6 bases). CDR1 SGHKS and CDR2 YYEKEE come from the germline V gene (reference sequence). The CDR3 extends over 13 amino acids. V dropped 2 bases and J dropped 4 bases, with 9 bases sitting between them. The CDR3 DNA follows: TGTGCCAGCAGCTTTGGAGGGGGCACTGAAGCTTTCTTT. Its translation: CASSFGGGTEAFF.

In its sample, this clone was seen once. The chain joins TRBV6-4 to TRBJ1-2; D remains unclear. V was shortened by 5 bases and J by 8 bases, with 21 bases between the two germline ends. CDR1 is MRHNA, CDR2 SNTAGT, per germline. This CDR3 is built from 15 residues. CDR3 in DNA: TGTGCCAGCAGTCTTGATATAGGATCCCCCTACGGCTACACCTTC. Its protein is CASSLDIGSPYGYTF.

The chain employs TRBV7-8 and TRBJ2-5, with 8 positions matching TRBD1. Trimming at V came to 7 bases and at J to 4 bases, leaving 8 bases not matched to a gene. CDR3 size: 14 residues. CDR1 is SGHVS and CDR2 is FQNEAQ in the germline V gene. The CDR3 protein is CASIQDREAETQYF. The CDR3 coding sequence is TGTGCCAGCATCCAGGACAGGGAGGCAGAGACCCAGTACTTC.

V and J are TRBV30 and TRBJ1-1; no clear D gene. This CDR3 spans 13 amino acids. Trimming shortened V by 1 base and J by 5 bases, and 11 bases separated the two germline ends. Germline V lookup: CDR1 GTSNPN, CDR2 SVGIG (reference sequence). The CDR3 nucleotides are TGTGCCTGGAGTGGCTCTTTTCGGACTGAAGCTTTCTTT. Translation: CAWSGSFRTEAFF.

This rearrangement joins TRBV11-2 to TRBJ2-7; D gene unclear. This CDR3 is built from 15 residues. The germline gives CDR1 SGHAT, CDR2 FQNNGV. Between the trimmed V and J ends, which lost 5 bases and 7 bases, there was a span of 21 bases. The DNA of the CDR3 is TGTGCCAGCAGCACGAGCCTAGGGCCCAAGAGGGAGCAGTACTTC. Its protein product is CASSTSLGPKREQYF.

The chain recombines TRBV5-8 with TRBJ1-3; D perhaps matches TRBD1 (5 bases). The V gene's germline CDR1 is SGHTS and CDR2 YDEGEE. The CDR3 has 15 amino acids. V lost 3 bases to trimming and J lost 0 bases, with 10 bases between them. Here the CDR3 DNA reads TGTGCCAGCAGCTGGGCGGGGGGCTCTGGAAACACCATATATTTT. It yields the protein CASSWAGGSGNTIYF.

The CDR3 sequence: CASSDIGNTEAFF. In DNA, the CDR3 is TGCGCCAGCAGCGACATCGGGAACACTGAAGCTTTCTTT. This chain links TRBV4-1 with TRBJ1-1; D is ambiguous. Trimming shortened V by 5 bases and J by 1 base, and 8 bases separated the two germline ends. Germline V gives CDR1 MGHRA, CDR2 YSYEKL. The CDR3 totals 13 residues.

This clone was seen more than once but under ten times. The J gene is TRBJ2-5, the V gene TRBV15; 9 positions agree with TRBD1. This CDR3 has 16 amino acids. From germline, CDR1 is LNHNV and CDR2 YYDKDF (reference sequence). V lost 5 bases, J lost 2 bases, and 9 bases stayed unmatched. The CDR3 DNA reads TGTGCCACCAGCGGTGTTACAGGGGGCCGACAAGAGACCCAGTACTTC. It yields the protein CATSGVTGGRQETQYF.

This chain links TRBV7-9 with TRBJ2-5, with TRBD2 matching over 14 bases. The CDR3 runs to 14 residues. V shed 5 bases, J shed 5 bases, and the junction held 1 base outside the gene matches. CDR1 and CDR2 (germline): SEHNR, FQNEAQ (reference sequence). The DNA for the CDR3 is TGTGCCAGCAGCCGGACTAGCGGGGGGGAGACCCAGTACTTC. It is translated as CASSRTSGGETQYF.

V gene TRBV5-6 combines with J gene TRBJ2-1; 7 bases are a match to TRBD1. CDR1 and CDR2 (germline): SGHDT, YYEEEE. Trimming removed 4 bases from V and 0 bases from J; junction bases left unmatched: 4. The CDR3 runs 15 residues. Here the CDR3 DNA reads TGTGCCAGCAGCCCCAGGGGGAGCTCCTACAATGAGCAGTTCTTC. This encodes CASSPRGSSYNEQFF.

The chain has TRBV15 and TRBJ2-2; D remains ambiguous. Trimming took off 5 bases at V and 4 bases at J, with 8 bases between the two ends. The CDR3 is 13 residues long. Germline V gives CDR1 LNHNV, CDR2 YYDKDF (reference sequence). The DNA of the CDR3 is TGTGCCACCAGCGATCCGGGCACCGGGGAGCTGTTTTTT. Its protein is CATSDPGTGELFF.

This clone was seen more than once but under ten times. The chain uses TRBV7-9 and TRBJ2-2, with a possible D match to TRBD1 (6 bases). The length of the CDR3 is 14 residues. CDR1 and CDR2 from the germline V gene are SEHNR and FQNEAQ (reference sequence). The V and J ends lost 5 bases and 4 bases respectively, with 11 bases between them. The CDR3 DNA reads as TGTGCCAGCAGCCCAGGGGTCTCCACCGGGGAGCTGTTTTTT. It yields the protein CASSPGVSTGELFF.

This chain joins TRBV30 and TRBJ1-3; a possible D gene is TRBD1 (5 bases). CDR1 is GTSNPN, CDR2 SVGIG, per germline (reference sequence). The V end lost 0 bases, the J end lost 5 bases, and 17 bases lay between the germline ends. This CDR3 is built from 16 residues. CDR3 in amino acids: CAWSVQPEGLRNTIYF. The CDR3 DNA reads as TGTGCCTGGAGTGTACAGCCCGAGGGGCTAAGAAACACCATATATTTT.

In DNA form, the CDR3 reads TGCGCCAGCAGCCAAGAACGACAGGGGGCCGCCTACGAGCAGTACTTC. Translated: CASSQERQGAAYEQYF. This chain uses TRBV4-3 with TRBJ2-7; TRBD1 matches 10 bases. With V trimmed by 0 bases and J by 2 bases, 4 bases remained unmatched. Germline V gene data show CDR1 as LGHNA and CDR2 as YSLEER. This CDR3 contains 16 residues.

This chain joins TRBV7-8 and TRBJ2-3; 11 nucleotides line up with TRBD2. CDR3 size: 13 residues. CDR1 SGHVS and CDR2 FQNEAQ come from the germline V gene. The junction had 2 bases not matched to a gene; V was cut back by 9 bases and J by 3 bases. The CDR3 sequence: CASRLAGTDTQYF. DNA for the CDR3: TGTGCCAGTCGACTAGCGGGGACAGATACGCAGTATTTT.

The V call is TRBV5-5, the J call TRBJ1-2; D is unclear. This CDR3 contains 16 residues. V was cut by 2 bases and J by 6 bases, with 20 bases left in between. CDR1 and CDR2 (germline): SGHKS, YYEKEE (reference sequence). The CDR3 DNA follows: TGTGCCAGCAGCTTCCCCCAACGGCAGGCAAGGGATGGCTACACCTTC. Its protein product is CASSFPQRQARDGYTF. The variable domain in full, with the rest retrieved from reference TRBV5-5 and TRBJ1-2, is DAGVTQSPTHLIKTRGQQVTLRCSPISGHKSVSWYQQVLGQGPQFIFQYYEKEERGRGNFPDRFSARQFPNYSSELNVNALLLGDSALYLCASSFPQRQARDGYTFGSGTRLTVV.

This sequence joins TRBV6-5 and TRBJ1-1; D uncertain. V was clipped by 2 bases and J by 5 bases, with 9 bases between them. The CDR3 runs to 13 residues. CDR1 is MNHEY, CDR2 SVGAGI, per germline. The CDR3 protein is CASSYRVGTEAFF. Here the CDR3 DNA reads TGTGCCAGCAGTTACCGGGTAGGGACTGAAGCTTTCTTT.

The V gene is TRBV19, the J gene TRBJ1-1, with 8 bases identical to TRBD1. CDR1 is LNHDA, CDR2 SQIVND, per germline (reference sequence). The CDR3 sequence is 12 residues long. The CDR3 region is CVRGRGLIFAFF. CDR3 DNA sequence: TGTGTTCGTGGCAGGGGGCTTATTTTTGCTTTCTTT.

This chain connects TRBV14 to TRBJ1-2; no firm D call. This CDR3 contains 15 residues. Germline CDR1 reads SGHDN; CDR2 reads FVKESK. V was shortened by 4 bases and J by 7 bases, with 19 bases between the two germline ends. The CDR3 bases are TGTGCCAGCAGCCCCTCAAACTGGGGTTGGGTTGGCTACACCTTC. Its translation: CASSPSNWGWVGYTF.

In its sample, this clone was seen a few times. This chain uses TRBV30 with TRBJ1-1; 12 bases are shared with TRBD1. This CDR3 spans 15 amino acids. Germline lookup yields CDR1 GTSNPN and CDR2 SVGIG (reference sequence). V shed 8 bases and J 2 bases; nucleotides not matched to a gene: 9. CDR3 in amino acids: CAASGTGGYNTEAFF. The CDR3 nucleotides are TGTGCCGCATCCGGGACAGGGGGCTACAACACTGAAGCTTTCTTT.

The chain joins TRBV7-2 to TRBJ1-2; a possible D gene is TRBD1 (5 bases). The germline V gene has CDR1 SGHTA and CDR2 FQGNSA. The germline V and J ends were trimmed by 4 bases and 4 bases, with 19 bases remaining between them. The CDR3 has 16 residues. The CDR3 DNA follows: TGTGCCAGCAGCTCCCCGTGGGACGCTCAAACCTATGGCTACACCTTC. It yields the protein CASSSPWDAQTYGYTF.

The rearrangement uses TRBV30 and TRBJ1-1; D ambiguous. There are 11 residues in the CDR3. Germline CDR1 GTSNPN, CDR2 SVGIG (reference sequence). V lost 3 bases and J lost 4, with 6 bases in between. The DNA for the CDR3 is TGTGCCTGGAGGTGGGGCACTGAAGCTTTCTTT. Translating gives CAWRWGTEAFF.

CDR3 protein: CASRGKTYEQYF. The CDR3 nucleotides are TGTGCCAGTAGGGGCAAAACCTACGAGCAGTACTTC. V gene TRBV19 combines with J gene TRBJ2-7; D is undetermined. This CDR3 is built from 12 residues. With 6 bases removed from V and 2 bases from J, the gap between germline ends came to 8 bases. Germline V gene lookup returns CDR1 LNHDA and CDR2 SQIVND (reference sequence).

The chain recombines TRBV27 with TRBJ1-1, with 9 nucleotides matching TRBD1. The junction had 4 bases not matched to a gene; V was cut back by 8 bases and J by 3 bases. Germline lookup yields CDR1 MNHEY and CDR2 SMNVEV (reference sequence). The CDR3 has 13 amino acids. In nucleotides, the CDR3 is TGTGCCAGCGGACAGGGGTTGGACACTGAAGCTTTCTTT. Encoded protein: CASGQGLDTEAFF.